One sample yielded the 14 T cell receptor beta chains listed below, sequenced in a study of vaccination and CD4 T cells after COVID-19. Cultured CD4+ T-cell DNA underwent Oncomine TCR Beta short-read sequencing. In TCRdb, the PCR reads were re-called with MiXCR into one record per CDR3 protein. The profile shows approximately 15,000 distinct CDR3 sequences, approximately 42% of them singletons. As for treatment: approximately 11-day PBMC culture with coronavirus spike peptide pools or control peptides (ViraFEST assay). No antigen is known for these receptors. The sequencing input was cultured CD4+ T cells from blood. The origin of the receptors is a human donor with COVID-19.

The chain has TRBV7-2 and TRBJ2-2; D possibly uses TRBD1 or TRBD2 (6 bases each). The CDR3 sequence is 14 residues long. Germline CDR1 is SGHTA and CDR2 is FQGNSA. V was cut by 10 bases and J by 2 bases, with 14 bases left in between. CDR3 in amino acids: CANRRGVNTGELFF. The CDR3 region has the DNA TGTGCCAACCGAAGGGGGGTTAACACCGGGGAGCTGTTTTTT.

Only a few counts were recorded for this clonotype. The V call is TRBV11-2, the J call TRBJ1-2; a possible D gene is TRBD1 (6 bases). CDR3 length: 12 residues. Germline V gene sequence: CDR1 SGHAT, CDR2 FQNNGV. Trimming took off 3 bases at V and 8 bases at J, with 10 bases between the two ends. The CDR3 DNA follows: TGTGCCAGCAGCTTGGGGGGGGCGGGCTACACCTTC. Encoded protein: CASSLGGAGYTF. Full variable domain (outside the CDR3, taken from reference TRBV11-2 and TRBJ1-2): EAGVAQSPRYKIIEKRQSVAFWCNPISGHATLYWYQQILGQGPKLLIQFQNNGVVDDSQLPKDRFSAERLKGVDSTLKIQPAKLEDSAVYLCASSLGGAGYTFGSGTRLTVV.

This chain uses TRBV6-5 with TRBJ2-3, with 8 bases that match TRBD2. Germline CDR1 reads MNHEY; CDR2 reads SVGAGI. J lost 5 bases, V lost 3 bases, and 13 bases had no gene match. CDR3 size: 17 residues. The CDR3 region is CASSYYPRGLGEDTQYF. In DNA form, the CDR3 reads TGTGCCAGCAGTTATTATCCGCGGGGACTAGGGGAAGATACGCAGTATTTT.

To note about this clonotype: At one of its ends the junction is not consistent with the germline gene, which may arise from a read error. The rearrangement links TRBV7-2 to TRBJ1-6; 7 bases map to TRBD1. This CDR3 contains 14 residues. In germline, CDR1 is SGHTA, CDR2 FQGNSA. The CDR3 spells CASSPFGQASPPHF. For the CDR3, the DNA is TGTGCCAGCAGCCCCTTCGGACAGGCCTCACCCCCCCACTTT.

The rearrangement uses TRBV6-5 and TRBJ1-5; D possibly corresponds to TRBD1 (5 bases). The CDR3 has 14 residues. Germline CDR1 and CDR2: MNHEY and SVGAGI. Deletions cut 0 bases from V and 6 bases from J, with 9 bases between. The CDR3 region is CASSYSLGVQPQHF. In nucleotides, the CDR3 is TGTGCCAGCAGTTACTCGTTGGGGGTTCAGCCCCAGCATTTT.

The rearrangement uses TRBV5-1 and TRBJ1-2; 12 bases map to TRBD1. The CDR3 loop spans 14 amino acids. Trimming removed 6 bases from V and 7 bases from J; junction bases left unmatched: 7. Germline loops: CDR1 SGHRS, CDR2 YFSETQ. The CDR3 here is CASIEGTGGGGYTF. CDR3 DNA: TGCGCCAGCATCGAAGGGACAGGGGGCGGTGGCTACACCTTC.

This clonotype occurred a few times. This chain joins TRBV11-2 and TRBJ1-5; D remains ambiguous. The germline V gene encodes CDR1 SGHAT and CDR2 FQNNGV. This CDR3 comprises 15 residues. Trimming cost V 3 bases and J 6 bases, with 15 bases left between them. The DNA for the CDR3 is TGTGCCAGCAGCTTGCACCGGGGTTCGGGTCAGCCCCAGCATTTT. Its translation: CASSLHRGSGQPQHF. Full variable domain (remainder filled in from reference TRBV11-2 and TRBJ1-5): EAGVAQSPRYKIIEKRQSVAFWCNPISGHATLYWYQQILGQGPKLLIQFQNNGVVDDSQLPKDRFSAERLKGVDSTLKIQPAKLEDSAVYLCASSLHRGSGQPQHFGDGTRLSIL.

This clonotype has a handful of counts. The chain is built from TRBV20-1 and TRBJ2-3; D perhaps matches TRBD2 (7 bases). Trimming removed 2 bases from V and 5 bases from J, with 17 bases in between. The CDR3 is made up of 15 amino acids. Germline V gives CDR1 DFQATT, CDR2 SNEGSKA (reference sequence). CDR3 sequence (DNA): TGCAGTGCTAGAAGGGACGGGGGGCTGGGAGATACGCAGTATTTT. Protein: CSARRDGGLGDTQYF.

The CDR3, as DNA: TGTGCCAGCAGCCAAGCGGGGGGTACGCAGTATTTT. Amino acids: CASSQAGGTQYF. This chain connects TRBV4-2 to TRBJ2-3, with TRBD2 identical over 7 bases. This CDR3 has 12 amino acids. Unmatched junction bases numbered 0, after V lost 1 base and J lost 8 bases. Germline V gene sequence: CDR1 LGHNA, CDR2 YNFKEQ.

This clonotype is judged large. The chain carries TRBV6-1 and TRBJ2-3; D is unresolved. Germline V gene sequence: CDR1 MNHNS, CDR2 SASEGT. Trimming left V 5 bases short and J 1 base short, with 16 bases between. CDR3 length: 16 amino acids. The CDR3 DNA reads TGTGCCAGCAGTCCGGGCCTACAAAGTGGCACAGATACGCAGTATTTT. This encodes CASSPGLQSGTDTQYF.

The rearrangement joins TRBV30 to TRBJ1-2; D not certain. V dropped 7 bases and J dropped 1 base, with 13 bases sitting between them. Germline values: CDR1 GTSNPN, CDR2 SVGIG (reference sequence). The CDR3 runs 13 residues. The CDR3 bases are TGTGCCTCCTGGACCGCCAGTAACTATGGCTACACCTTC. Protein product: CASWTASNYGYTF.

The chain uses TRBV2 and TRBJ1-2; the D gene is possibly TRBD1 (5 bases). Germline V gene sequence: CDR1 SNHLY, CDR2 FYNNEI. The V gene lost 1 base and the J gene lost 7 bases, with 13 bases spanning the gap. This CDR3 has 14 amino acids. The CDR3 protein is CASSEEAQGIGYTF. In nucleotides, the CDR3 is TGTGCCAGCAGTGAAGAGGCCCAGGGAATTGGCTACACCTTC.

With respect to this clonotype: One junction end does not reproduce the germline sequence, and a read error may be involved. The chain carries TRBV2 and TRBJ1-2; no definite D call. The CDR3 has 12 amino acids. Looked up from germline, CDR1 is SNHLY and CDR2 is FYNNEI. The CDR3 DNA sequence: TGTGCCACCAGTAAGCAGGCTAGCGGCTACACCTTC. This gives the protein CATSKQASGYTF.

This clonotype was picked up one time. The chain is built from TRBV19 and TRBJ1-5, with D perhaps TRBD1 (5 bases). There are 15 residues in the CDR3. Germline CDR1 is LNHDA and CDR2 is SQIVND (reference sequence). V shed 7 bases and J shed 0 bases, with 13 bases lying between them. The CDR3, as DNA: TGTGCCAGTAAAGGAGGGGCCCATAGCAATCAGCCCCAGCATTTT. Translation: CASKGGAHSNQPQHF.